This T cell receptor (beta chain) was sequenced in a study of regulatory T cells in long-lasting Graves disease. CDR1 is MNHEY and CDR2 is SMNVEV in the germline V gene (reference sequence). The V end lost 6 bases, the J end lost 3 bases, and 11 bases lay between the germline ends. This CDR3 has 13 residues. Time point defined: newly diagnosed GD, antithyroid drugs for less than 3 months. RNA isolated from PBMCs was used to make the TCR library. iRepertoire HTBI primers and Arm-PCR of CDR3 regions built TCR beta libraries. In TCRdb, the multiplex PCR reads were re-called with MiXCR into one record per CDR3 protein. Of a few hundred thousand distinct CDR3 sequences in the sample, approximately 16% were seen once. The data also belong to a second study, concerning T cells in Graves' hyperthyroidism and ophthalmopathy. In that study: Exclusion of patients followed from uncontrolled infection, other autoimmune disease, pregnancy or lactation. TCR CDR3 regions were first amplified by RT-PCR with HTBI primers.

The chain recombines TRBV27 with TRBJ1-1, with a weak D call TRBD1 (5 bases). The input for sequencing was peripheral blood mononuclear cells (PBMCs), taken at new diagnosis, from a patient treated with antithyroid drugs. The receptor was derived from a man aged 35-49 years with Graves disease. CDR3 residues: CASRSGFYTEAFF. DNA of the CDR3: TGTGCCAGCAGGTCAGGGTTTTACACTGAAGCTTTCTTT.